This is a list of T cell receptor beta chains from one sample in a study of cytomegalovirus exposure and HLA in healthy donors. Only in-frame clones appear in the TCRdb table, and some are missing; sequencing was by immunoSEQ multiplex PCR. Among approximately 110,000 clones listed, under 70% were seen once. Sequencing was performed on PBMCs. Receptors originate from a man aged 25-40 years in good health and CMV-seropositive. Each CDR3 is given with its conserved first and last residue. Fields, in order: V gene, D gene, clone size, J gene, CDR3 protein, CDR3 DNA. D genes are given only for firm matches. Clone size is stated in some rows and not others, as once, few, many or a class when expanded.

V gene: TRBV2
D gene: -
clone size: -
J gene: TRBJ2-1
CDR3 protein: CASQQVTYNEQFF
CDR3 DNA: TGTGCCAGCCAACAGGTGACCTACAATGAGCAGTTCTTC

V gene: TRBV10-3
D gene: TRBD2
clone size: -
J gene: TRBJ2-7
CDR3 protein: CAIGTSGYEQYF
CDR3 DNA: TGTGCCATAGGGACTAGCGGCTACGAGCAGTACTTC

V gene: TRBV7-2
D gene: -
clone size: -
J gene: TRBJ1-5
CDR3 protein: CASSAEVAGSNQPQHF
CDR3 DNA: TGTGCCAGCAGCGCCGAGGTAGCCGGTAGCAATCAGCCCCAGCATTTT

V gene: TRBV21-1
D gene: -
clone size: once
J gene: TRBJ1-5
CDR3 protein: CASRLGLISGNQPQHF
CDR3 DNA: TGTGCCAGCAGACTTGGACTTATTAGTGGCAATCAGCCCCAGCATTTT

V gene: TRBV27
D gene: TRBD1
clone size: -
J gene: TRBJ1-1
CDR3 protein: CASNGQGKNTEAFF
CDR3 DNA: TGTGCCAGCAATGGACAGGGGAAGAACACTGAAGCTTTCTTT

V gene: TRBV7-9
D gene: -
clone size: few
J gene: TRBJ1-1
CDR3 protein: CASSLNRNTEAFF
CDR3 DNA: TGTGCCAGCAGCTTGAACAGGAACACTGAAGCTTTCTTT

V gene: TRBV2
D gene: TRBD1
clone size: -
J gene: TRBJ2-3
CDR3 protein: CASSWIRGPSDTQYF
CDR3 DNA: TGTGCCAGCAGTTGGATAAGGGGGCCCTCAGATACGCAGTATTTT

V gene: TRBV2
D gene: TRBD1
clone size: -
J gene: TRBJ2-2
CDR3 protein: CASKRQGGTGELFF
CDR3 DNA: TGTGCCAGCAAGCGACAGGGGGGCACCGGGGAGCTGTTTTTT

V gene: TRBV30
D gene: -
clone size: -
J gene: TRBJ1-6
CDR3 protein: CAWSVTVRESPLHF
CDR3 DNA: TGTGCCTGGAGTGTGACAGTTAGAGAATCACCCCTCCACTTT

V gene: TRBV6-5
D gene: -
clone size: -
J gene: TRBJ2-1
CDR3 protein: CASSSSSPGNEQFF
CDR3 DNA: TGTGCCAGCAGTTCATCATCCCCGGGGAATGAGCAGTTCTTC

V gene: TRBV10-2
D gene: -
clone size: -
J gene: TRBJ2-3
CDR3 protein: CASIEGWTDTQYF
CDR3 DNA: TGCGCCAGCATAGAGGGATGGACAGATACGCAGTATTTT

V gene: TRBV6-5
D gene: TRBD1
clone size: -
J gene: TRBJ2-5
CDR3 protein: CASSYSNRGRETQYF
CDR3 DNA: TGTGCCAGCAGTTACTCGAACAGGGGGCGCGAGACCCAGTACTTC

V gene: TRBV29-1
D gene: -
clone size: -
J gene: TRBJ2-7
CDR3 protein: CSVARAGRGIDEQYF
CDR3 DNA: TGCAGCGTCGCCCGGGCAGGGAGGGGGATCGACGAGCAGTACTTC

V gene: TRBV5-1
D gene: TRBD2
clone size: -
J gene: TRBJ2-1
CDR3 protein: CASSLAGGPPNEQFF
CDR3 DNA: TGCGCCAGCAGCTTAGCGGGAGGGCCCCCCAATGAGCAGTTCTTC

V gene: TRBV11-3
D gene: TRBD2
clone size: once
J gene: TRBJ2-3
CDR3 protein: CASSAYSSGATDTQYF
CDR3 DNA: TGTGCCAGCAGCGCCTATTCTAGCGGGGCCACAGATACGCAGTATTTT

V gene: TRBV12-5
D gene: TRBD2
clone size: -
J gene: TRBJ2-3
CDR3 protein: CASGLVSGRVGDTQYF
CDR3 DNA: TGTGCTAGTGGTTTGGTGAGCGGGAGGGTGGGAGATACGCAGTATTTT

V gene: TRBV12-2
D gene: -
clone size: -
J gene: TRBJ2-3
CDR3 protein: CASRLGSGETATSTDTQYF
CDR3 DNA: TGTGCAAGTCGCTTAGGCTCGGGGGAGACAGCCACTAGCACAGATACGCAGTATTTT

V gene: TRBV27
D gene: TRBD2
clone size: -
J gene: TRBJ2-3
CDR3 protein: CASSPGTSWITDTQYF
CDR3 DNA: TGTGCCAGCAGCCCCGGGACTAGTTGGATTACAGATACGCAGTATTTT

V gene: TRBV7-2
D gene: TRBD2
clone size: -
J gene: TRBJ2-1
CDR3 protein: CASTSGTSGYNEQFF
CDR3 DNA: TGTGCCAGCACCTCCGGGACTAGCGGATACAATGAGCAGTTCTTC

V gene: TRBV27
D gene: -
clone size: -
J gene: TRBJ1-2
CDR3 protein: CASRPAGWNYGYTF
CDR3 DNA: TGTGCCAGCAGGCCCGCGGGGTGGAACTATGGCTACACCTTC

V gene: TRBV2
D gene: -
clone size: -
J gene: TRBJ1-5
CDR3 protein: CASSGSSPDQPQHF
CDR3 DNA: TGTGCCAGCAGTGGAAGTAGCCCCGATCAGCCCCAGCATTTT

V gene: TRBV7-8
D gene: TRBD1
clone size: -
J gene: TRBJ1-1
CDR3 protein: CASSEQGGGTEAFF
CDR3 DNA: TGTGCCAGCAGCGAACAGGGGGGTGGCACTGAAGCTTTCTTT

V gene: TRBV5-3
D gene: TRBD1
clone size: -
J gene: TRBJ1-1
CDR3 protein: CARSRQGRAFF
CDR3 DNA: TGTGCCAGAAGCCGACAGGGGCGAGCTTTCTTT

V gene: TRBV7-6
D gene: TRBD2
clone size: few
J gene: TRBJ2-3
CDR3 protein: CASSLRWGSGSPTDTQYF
CDR3 DNA: TGTGCCAGCAGCTTAAGATGGGGAAGCGGGAGTCCGACAGATACGCAGTATTTT

V gene: TRBV19
D gene: TRBD1
clone size: -
J gene: TRBJ1-5
CDR3 protein: CASSKSKDRGVGQPQHF
CDR3 DNA: TGTGCCAGTAGTAAGTCCAAAGACAGGGGAGTTGGTCAGCCCCAGCATTTT

V gene: TRBV18
D gene: TRBD1
clone size: -
J gene: TRBJ2-7
CDR3 protein: CASSPGTGVEQYF
CDR3 DNA: TGTGCCAGCTCACCAGGGACAGGGGTCGAGCAGTACTTC

V gene: TRBV29-1
D gene: -
clone size: -
J gene: TRBJ2-2
CDR3 protein: CSVEDKGQGHTGELFF
CDR3 DNA: TGCAGCGTTGAAGATAAAGGGCAGGGGCACACCGGGGAGCTGTTTTTT

V gene: TRBV27
D gene: TRBD1
clone size: -
J gene: TRBJ1-2
CDR3 protein: CASRPGTGGVQGYTF
CDR3 DNA: TGTGCCAGCAGACCCGGGACAGGGGGCGTTCAGGGCTACACCTTC

V gene: TRBV7-6
D gene: -
clone size: few
J gene: TRBJ2-3
CDR3 protein: CASSWGLLDGTDTQYF
CDR3 DNA: TGTGCCAGCAGCTGGGGACTCCTCGACGGCACAGATACGCAGTATTTT

V gene: TRBV5-1
D gene: TRBD2
clone size: -
J gene: TRBJ2-1
CDR3 protein: CASSLSSGSSYNEQFF
CDR3 DNA: TGCGCCAGCAGCTTGAGTAGCGGGAGCTCCTACAATGAGCAGTTCTTC

V gene: TRBV2
D gene: -
clone size: -
J gene: TRBJ2-3
CDR3 protein: CASSEPRGTDTQYF
CDR3 DNA: TGTGCCAGCAGTGAGCCGCGGGGCACAGATACGCAGTATTTT

V gene: TRBV2
D gene: -
clone size: -
J gene: TRBJ2-1
CDR3 protein: CASSEETGEEQFF
CDR3 DNA: TGTGCCAGCAGTGAAGAGACGGGGGAGGAGCAGTTCTTC

V gene: TRBV11-3
D gene: -
clone size: once
J gene: TRBJ2-1
CDR3 protein: CASSLGGFLLNEQFF
CDR3 DNA: TGTGCCAGCAGCTTAGGAGGGTTTCTCCTCAATGAGCAGTTCTTC

V gene: TRBV2
D gene: TRBD2
clone size: -
J gene: TRBJ2-3
CDR3 protein: CASSVRGGRGTDTQYF
CDR3 DNA: TGTGCCAGCAGTGTGCGCGGGGGACGAGGCACAGATACGCAGTATTTT

V gene: TRBV5-1
D gene: TRBD1
clone size: -
J gene: TRBJ1-1
CDR3 protein: CASSLVAGGSGTEAFF
CDR3 DNA: TGCGCCAGCAGCTTGGTGGCAGGGGGCAGTGGCACTGAAGCTTTCTTT

V gene: TRBV6-1
D gene: -
clone size: few
J gene: TRBJ2-7
CDR3 protein: CASIGIEQYF
CDR3 DNA: TGTGCCAGCATCGGGATCGAGCAGTACTTC

V gene: TRBV11-3
D gene: TRBD1
clone size: few
J gene: TRBJ2-7
CDR3 protein: CASSFGTGYEQYF
CDR3 DNA: TGTGCCAGCAGCTTTGGGACAGGCTACGAGCAGTACTTC

V gene: TRBV9
D gene: -
clone size: -
J gene: TRBJ2-7
CDR3 protein: CASSVDGGHEQYF
CDR3 DNA: TGTGCCAGCAGCGTAGATGGAGGGCACGAGCAGTACTTC

V gene: TRBV9
D gene: -
clone size: once
J gene: TRBJ2-3
CDR3 protein: CASSVGGSLTADTQYF
CDR3 DNA: TGTGCCAGCAGCGTAGGGGGCAGCCTCACAGCAGATACGCAGTATTTT

V gene: TRBV7-9
D gene: -
clone size: -
J gene: TRBJ1-1
CDR3 protein: CASSSDGDSEAFF
CDR3 DNA: TGTGCCAGCAGCTCCGATGGTGACAGTGAAGCTTTCTTT

V gene: TRBV7-3
D gene: TRBD1
clone size: -
J gene: TRBJ2-2
CDR3 protein: CASSHTGTGDTGELFF
CDR3 DNA: TGTGCCAGCAGCCACACCGGGACAGGGGACACCGGGGAGCTGTTTTTT

V gene: TRBV9
D gene: -
clone size: -
J gene: TRBJ1-5
CDR3 protein: CASSVGTVNQPQHF
CDR3 DNA: TGTGCCAGCAGCGTAGGGACAGTTAATCAGCCCCAGCATTTT

V gene: TRBV6-4
D gene: TRBD2
clone size: -
J gene: TRBJ2-3
CDR3 protein: CASSLTARLATDTQYF
CDR3 DNA: TGTGCCAGCAGCCTAACTGCCCGACTAGCAACAGATACGCAGTATTTT

V gene: TRBV9
D gene: TRBD1
clone size: -
J gene: TRBJ1-6
CDR3 protein: CATGQGDNSPLHF
CDR3 DNA: TGTGCCACCGGACAGGGAGATAATTCACCCCTCCACTTT

V gene: TRBV13
D gene: TRBD1
clone size: -
J gene: TRBJ1-4
CDR3 protein: CASSYGLGQGASSANEKLFF
CDR3 DNA: TGTGCCAGCAGCTATGGGCTGGGACAGGGGGCTTCGTCGGCTAATGAAAAACTGTTTTTT

V gene: TRBV10-3
D gene: TRBD1
clone size: few
J gene: TRBJ2-7
CDR3 protein: CAIRRVSTGGGDEQYF
CDR3 DNA: TGTGCCATCAGGCGGGTATCGACAGGGGGCGGTGACGAGCAGTACTTC

V gene: TRBV27
D gene: -
clone size: -
J gene: TRBJ2-7
CDR3 protein: CASSYVAADYEQYF
CDR3 DNA: TGTGCCAGCAGTTATGTCGCCGCGGACTACGAGCAGTACTTC

V gene: TRBV9
D gene: TRBD2
clone size: -
J gene: TRBJ2-1
CDR3 protein: CASSVAGSGLNNEQFF
CDR3 DNA: TGTGCCAGCAGCGTAGCGGGTAGCGGGTTAAACAATGAGCAGTTCTTC

V gene: TRBV28
D gene: TRBD1
clone size: -
J gene: TRBJ2-1
CDR3 protein: CASRKQGAREQFF
CDR3 DNA: TGTGCCAGCAGAAAACAGGGGGCGAGGGAGCAGTTCTTC

V gene: TRBV6-6
D gene: TRBD1
clone size: -
J gene: TRBJ1-1
CDR3 protein: CASSYHWTGRNTEAFF
CDR3 DNA: TGTGCCAGCAGTTACCACTGGACAGGGAGGAACACTGAAGCTTTCTTT

V gene: TRBV4-1
D gene: -
clone size: -
J gene: TRBJ2-2
CDR3 protein: CASSQDKGVNTGELFF
CDR3 DNA: TGCGCCAGCAGCCAAGATAAGGGGGTAAACACCGGGGAGCTGTTTTTT

V gene: TRBV5-6
D gene: TRBD1
clone size: few
J gene: TRBJ2-7
CDR3 protein: CASSLTGASYEQYF
CDR3 DNA: TGTGCCAGCAGCTTAACAGGGGCATCCTACGAGCAGTACTTC

V gene: TRBV30
D gene: -
clone size: -
J gene: TRBJ2-3
CDR3 protein: CAWSSPSAEVQYF
CDR3 DNA: TGTGCCTGGAGTTCCCCCAGTGCGGAGGTGCAGTATTTT

V gene: TRBV5-5
D gene: -
clone size: -
J gene: TRBJ2-1
CDR3 protein: CASSLPSGRPTFGDEQFF
CDR3 DNA: TGTGCCAGCAGCTTGCCCAGCGGAAGACCAACTTTCGGCGATGAGCAGTTCTTC